These 10 T cell receptor beta chains came from one sample sequenced in a study of cytomegalovirus exposure and HLA in healthy donors. The PCR ran on 60 Vbeta and 13 Jbeta primers. Here immunoSEQ multiplex PCR was the method, and the copy in TCRdb shows in-frame clones only, minus some. Among 110,000 to 150,000 clones listed, approximately 80% were seen once. Sequencing used PBMCs. The receptor source for this set is a male donor in good health and CMV-seronegative.

The rearrangement uses TRBV2 and TRBJ2-3, with 9 bases aligning to TRBD2. The CDR3 runs 16 residues. Germline V gives CDR1 SNHLY, CDR2 FYNNEI. Unmatched junction bases numbered 9, after V lost 4 bases and J lost 4 bases. The CDR3 sequence: CASSVGSGRPPDTQYF. CDR3 bases: TGTGCCAGCAGTGTCGGTAGCGGGAGACCCCCAGATACGCAGTATTTT.

J is TRBJ1-1 and V is TRBV5-4; D unclear. V lost 3 bases, J lost 1 base, and 10 bases lay in between. This CDR3 has 14 amino acids. Per the germline V gene, CDR1 is SGHNT and CDR2 is YYREEE (reference sequence). The CDR3 region is CASSSQATNTEAFF. CDR3 nucleotide sequence: TGTGCCAGCAGCTCGCAGGCTACGAACACTGAAGCTTTCTTT.

This clone qualifies as medium-sized. The rearrangement links TRBV11-2 to TRBJ1-3; D is undetermined. The V end lost 1 base, the J end lost 0 bases, and 10 bases lay between the germline ends. CDR1 and CDR2 (germline): SGHAT, FQNNGV. This CDR3 spans 16 amino acids. The CDR3 spells CASSLGGLGSGNTIYF. The CDR3, as DNA: TGTGCCAGCAGCTTAGGCGGGTTAGGCTCTGGAAACACCATATATTTT.

This chain uses TRBV6-5 with TRBJ2-7, with 10 positions matching TRBD1. The CDR3 covers 14 residues. The ends lost 5 bases at V and 3 bases at J; junction bases unmatched: 4. CDR1 and CDR2 (germline): MNHEY, SVGAGI. The CDR3 spells CASSVRDRGYEQYF. Written as DNA, the CDR3 is TGTGCCAGCAGTGTCCGGGACAGGGGCTACGAGCAGTACTTC.

This rearrangement joins TRBV7-3 to TRBJ2-7, with D unresolved. The CDR3 covers 13 residues. Trimming removed 5 bases from V and 0 bases from J, with 8 bases in between. Germline V lookup: CDR1 SGHTA, CDR2 FQGTGA. DNA of the CDR3: TGTGCCAGCAGCCCAAGAGGCTCCTACGAGCAGTACTTC. Its translation is CASSPRGSYEQYF.

This clone was found once. The chain employs TRBV19 and TRBJ1-6; D is perhaps TRBD1 (6 bases). The germline V gene has CDR1 LNHDA and CDR2 SQIVND (reference sequence). The ends were cut back, 9 bases at V and 6 bases at J, with 18 bases in the middle. The CDR3 spans 15 residues. CDR3 sequence (DNA): TGTGCCAGGCCAAGGGAAGGGGGTCGTAATTCACCCCTCCACTTT. It is translated as CARPREGGRNSPLHF.

The chain is built from TRBV18 and TRBJ2-3, with D tentatively TRBD2 (6 bases). The germline gives CDR1 KGHSH, CDR2 LQKENI. The CDR3 contains 13 residues. V was pared by 4 bases and J by 4 bases, with 9 bases between. CDR3 bases: TGTGCCAGCTCACTTGGGACTCCAGATACGCAGTATTTT. Its translation: CASSLGTPDTQYF.

V is TRBV18 and J is TRBJ1-1; D perhaps matches TRBD1 (6 bases). Germline V CDR1 and CDR2: KGHSH, LQKENI. The CDR3 contains 13 residues. V lost 4 bases to trimming and J lost 3 bases, with 9 bases between them. CDR3 in amino acids: CASSRSGDTEAFF. DNA of the CDR3: TGTGCCAGCTCACGATCAGGGGACACTGAAGCTTTCTTT.

This chain joins TRBV5-4 and TRBJ2-5; 10 positions match TRBD1. Per the germline V gene, CDR1 is SGHNT and CDR2 is YYREEE (reference sequence). The CDR3 length is 15 residues. J was trimmed by 1 base and V by 4 bases; bases with no gene match: 4. CDR3 sequence reads: CASSPRQGAQETQYF. CDR3 DNA: TGTGCCAGCAGCCCTCGACAGGGGGCCCAAGAGACCCAGTACTTC. The full variable domain, rest sourced from reference TRBV5-4 and TRBJ2-5, is ETGVTQSPTHLIKTRGQQVTLRCSSQSGHNTVSWYQQALGQGPQFIFQYYREEENGRGNFPPRFSGLQFPNYSSELNVNALELDDSALYLCASSPRQGAQETQYFGPGTRLLVL.

This chain joins TRBV5-1 and TRBJ2-2; a weak D match, TRBD2 (6 bases). Germline assignment: CDR1 SGHRS and CDR2 YFSETQ. This CDR3 is 16 amino acids long. V lost 0 bases to trimming and J lost 5 bases, with 14 bases between them. CDR3: CASSLDSGVGTGELFF. DNA of the CDR3: TGCGCCAGCAGCTTGGATTCGGGGGTAGGAACCGGGGAGCTGTTTTTT.